This TCR beta chain appears in the sequencing data of a study of cytomegalovirus exposure and HLA in healthy donors. Whole-study context: The approximately 100 million unique TCR beta sequences, from around 200 million T cells, were found by an earlier analysis. Study outcomes and limitations: Highest at DRB1 and lowest at HLA-C, TCR association rates differed among HLA loci in a later analysis. Productive rates of about 87% or about 30% were seen for most TCR beta V segments in an earlier analysis. Later analysis demonstrated an association between a missense DCLRE1C variant and TCR beta V- and J-gene trimming.

The PCR contained 60 Vbeta and 13 Jbeta primers. Clones were read by immunoSEQ multiplex PCR, and TCRdb kept only the in-frame ones, dropping some. The data hold fewer than 150,000 clones, with 80% observed a single time. Germline V gives CDR1 KGHSY, CDR2 FQNENV. Trimming removed 2 bases at V and 2 bases at J, with 3 bases between. The CDR3 runs 13 residues. A remark on this clone: Its antigen is as yet unknown.

Sequencing was performed on PBMCs. This chain joins TRBV16 and TRBJ1-4; D unresolved. This TCR was recovered from a male donor in good health and CMV-seronegative. In DNA, the CDR3 is TGTGCCAGCAGCCAACGGACTAATGAAAAACTGTTTTTT. Its translation: CASSQRTNEKLFF.